The 31 T cell receptor beta chains in this list originate from one sample, sequenced in a study of T cell repertoires in cytomegalovirus infection. MiXCR was run by TCRdb on the reads, yielding one entry per CDR3 protein. The data hold approximately 170,000 distinct CDR3 sequences, with 14% observed a single time. Input material: PBMCs. The receptors derive from a human donor in good health (CMV status not recorded). Some clones in this sample may be carry-over from other donors' samples.

V and J are TRBV12-3 or TRBV12-4 and TRBJ1-2, with unresolved D. V dropped 2 bases and J dropped 1 base, with 5 bases sitting between them. This CDR3 comprises 13 residues. The CDR3 loop reads CASSLRNNYGYTF. The CDR3, as DNA: TGTGCCAGCAGTTTACGGAATAACTATGGCTACACCTTC.

The CDR3 region has the DNA TGTGCCATCACTAAGGGAGGGGTCATCGATGAGCAGTTCTTC. It is translated as CAITKGGVIDEQFF. V usage is TRBV10-3 and J usage is TRBJ2-1, with 7 bases fitting TRBD2. With 7 bases clipped from V and 8 bases from J, the junction kept 11 bases outside the gene matches. There are 14 residues in the CDR3. Germline CDR1 is ENHRY and CDR2 is SYGVKD.

A few counts support this clonotype. V gene TRBV7-9 combines with J gene TRBJ1-5; a weak D match, TRBD1 (5 bases). The CDR3 contains 19 residues. Germline-derived CDR1 and CDR2 are SEHNR and FQNEAQ (reference sequence). Trimming pared 1 base from V and 3 bases from J, leaving 22 bases between. CDR3 loop: CASSLVTWQGSRDNQPQHF. The CDR3 coding sequence is TGTGCCAGCAGCTTAGTTACCTGGCAGGGTAGTAGGGACAATCAGCCCCAGCATTTT.

V gene TRBV12-3 or TRBV12-4 combines with J gene TRBJ1-1; D ambiguous. Trimming pared 1 base from V and 0 bases from J, leaving 6 bases between. The CDR3 is 14 residues long. DNA for the CDR3: TGTGCCAGCAGTTTAGTAGTGATGAACACTGAAGCTTTCTTT. This codes for CASSLVVMNTEAFF.

This clonotype was seen at least ten times. V usage is TRBV7-2 and J usage is TRBJ2-3; the match to TRBD2 covers 7 bases. Germline loops: CDR1 SGHTA, CDR2 FQGNSA. The J segment lost 4 bases and the V segment lost 4 bases, leaving 8 bases of the junction unmatched. The CDR3 length is 15 residues. In nucleotides, the CDR3 is TGTGCCAGCAGCTCCTCAGGGAGGGCCTCAGATACGCAGTATTTT. Protein sequence: CASSSSGRASDTQYF.

This clonotype was seen many times. The chain recombines TRBV7-8 with TRBJ1-2; D gene unclear. Germline values: CDR1 SGHVS, CDR2 FQNEAQ. Trimming stripped 1 base from V and 1 base from J, with 4 bases between. The CDR3 has 13 amino acids. CDR3: CASSLEHNYGYTF. CDR3 DNA sequence: TGTGCCAGCAGCTTAGAGCATAACTATGGCTACACCTTC.

Ten or more counts support this clonotype. The chain has TRBV9 and TRBJ2-1, with 7 bases fitting TRBD1. CDR1 SGDLS and CDR2 YYNGEE come from the germline V gene. Unmatched junction bases numbered 6, after V lost 0 bases and J lost 0 bases. There are 17 residues in the CDR3. In nucleotides, the CDR3 is TGTGCCAGCAGCGTAGCTGCACAGGGGAGCTCCTACAATGAGCAGTTCTTC. Amino acid sequence: CASSVAAQGSSYNEQFF.

V and J are TRBV7-3 and TRBJ1-1; 8 nucleotides match TRBD1. The germline V gene encodes CDR1 SGHTA and CDR2 FQGTGA. The V segment lost 5 bases and the J segment 5 bases; nucleotides outside the gene matches: 7. The length of the CDR3 is 14 residues. CDR3 loop: CASSRGQGETEAFF. The CDR3 nucleotides read TGTGCCAGCAGCCGTGGACAGGGTGAAACTGAAGCTTTCTTT. Variable domain in full (rest from reference TRBV7-3 and TRBJ1-1): GAGVSQTPSNKVTEKGKYVELRCDPISGHTALYWYRQSLGQGPEFLIYFQGTGAADDSGLPNDRFFAVRPEGSVSTLKIQRTERGDSAVYLCASSRGQGETEAFFGQGTRLTVV.

As to this clonotype: This may arise from a read error, as a much more abundant clone is one base away. This rearrangement joins TRBV7-2 to TRBJ1-5; D not certain. V lost 2 bases to trimming and J lost 0 bases, with 14 bases between them. Germline CDR1 is SGHTA and CDR2 is FQGNSA. The CDR3 is 17 residues long. Written as DNA, the CDR3 is TGTGCCAGCAGCTTACGAGTAGGGAGGTATAGCAATCAGCCCCAGCATTTT. Protein product: CASSLRVGRYSNQPQHF.

This clonotype has a count of ten or more. The J gene is TRBJ2-5, the V gene TRBV7-2, with 7 bases fitting TRBD1. With 5 bases clipped from V and 2 bases from J, the junction kept 5 bases outside the gene matches. Germline V lookup: CDR1 SGHTA, CDR2 FQGNSA. There are 14 residues in the CDR3. The CDR3 sequence: CASSQGQQQETQYF. In DNA, the CDR3 is TGTGCCAGCAGCCAGGGACAGCAGCAAGAGACCCAGTACTTC.

This clonotype turned up a few times. The J gene is TRBJ2-1, the V gene TRBV29-1, with D possibly matching TRBD2 (5 bases). CDR1 SQVTM and CDR2 ANQGSEA come from the germline V gene. The germline V and J ends were trimmed by 2 bases and 1 base, with 6 bases remaining between them. The CDR3 consists of 13 residues. The CDR3 region has the DNA TGCAGCGTTGAACGGGAATCCTACAATGAGCAGTTCTTC. Translating gives CSVERESYNEQFF.

The chain recombines TRBV2 with TRBJ1-1; D gene uncertain. V dropped 0 bases and J dropped 11 bases, with 10 bases sitting between them. CDR1 SNHLY and CDR2 FYNNEI come from the germline V gene. The CDR3 spans 12 residues. The CDR3 sequence: CASSEALPYAFF. CDR3 DNA sequence: TGTGCCAGCAGTGAAGCGCTTCCGTATGCTTTCTTT.

This clonotype was seen more than once but under ten times. The chain combines TRBV20-1 with TRBJ2-7; D is ambiguous. The CDR3 consists of 13 residues. In germline, CDR1 is DFQATT, CDR2 SNEGSKA (reference sequence). The CDR3 coding sequence is TGCAGCATCCGGACCTCCTTGAGCTACGAGCAGTACTTC. It yields the protein CSIRTSLSYEQYF.

This clonotype was detected many times. V gene TRBV7-2 combines with J gene TRBJ1-1; D possibly corresponds to TRBD1 (5 bases). The CDR3 totals 14 residues. Trimming took 6 bases from V and 0 from J, leaving 11 bases between them. Germline values: CDR1 SGHTA, CDR2 FQGNSA. The chain's CDR3 is CASRLGRMNTEAFF. CDR3 nucleotides: TGTGCCAGCAGACTGGGACGGATGAACACTGAAGCTTTCTTT.

There are a few counts of this clonotype. The rearrangement joins TRBV20-1 to TRBJ2-1, with a tentative D call TRBD2 (6 bases). Trimming removed 6 bases from V and 4 bases from J, with 13 bases in between. The CDR3 is 13 amino acids. Germline V gene sequence: CDR1 DFQATT, CDR2 SNEGSKA (reference sequence). The CDR3 DNA is TGCAGTGCGGGAGGCGCACCATACAATGAGCAGTTCTTC. Residues: CSAGGAPYNEQFF.

The rearrangement uses TRBV24-1 and TRBJ2-2, with 7 bases identical to TRBD1. Germline V gene data show CDR1 as KGHDR and CDR2 as SFDVKD. There are 16 residues in the CDR3. V lost 3 bases to trimming and J lost 4 bases; unmatched junction nucleotides: 7. The chain's CDR3 is CATSDTWTGRTGELFF. DNA for the CDR3: TGTGCCACCAGTGATACCTGGACAGGCCGCACCGGGGAGCTGTTTTTT.

V usage is TRBV12-3 or TRBV12-4 and J usage is TRBJ1-5; 7 nucleotides agree with TRBD1. Trimming took 6 bases from V and 0 from J; bases not matched to a gene: 8. This CDR3 comprises 16 residues. CDR3 nucleotides: TGTGCCAGCAGCCGACAGGGCCTCTATAGCAATCAGCCCCAGCATTTT. Translating it yields CASSRQGLYSNQPQHF.

This clonotype was picked up many times. The chain carries TRBV7-6 and TRBJ1-1; D is undetermined. CDR1 and CDR2 (germline): SGHVS, FNYEAQ. CDR3 size: 14 residues. V was clipped by 4 bases and J by 0 bases, with 9 bases between them. The CDR3 sequence is CASSYRKMNTEAFF. CDR3 DNA sequence: TGTGCCAGCAGCTACCGGAAGATGAACACTGAAGCTTTCTTT.

The sample holds many counts of this clonotype. Relative to the germline gene, one junction end is altered; a read error may explain this. The chain employs TRBV7-9 and TRBJ2-7, with 8 nucleotides matching TRBD2. The CDR3 has 14 residues. The germline CDR1 and CDR2 sequences are SEHNR and FQNEAQ (reference sequence). CDR3 amino acids: CASTLAGPGYEQYF. The CDR3 region has the DNA TGTGCCAGCACCTTAGCGGGACCTGGCTACGAGCAGTACTTC. Full variable domain (remainder filled in from reference TRBV7-9 and TRBJ2-7): DTGVSQNPRHKITKRGQNVTFRCDPISEHNRLYWYRQTLGQGPEFLTYFQNEAQLEKSRLLSDRFSAERPKGSFSTLEIQRTEQGDSAMYLCASTLAGPGYEQYFGPGTRLTVT.

This clonotype appeared many times. The chain couples TRBV12-3 or TRBV12-4 to TRBJ1-3; D is undetermined. Trimming took off 6 bases at V and 4 bases at J, with 7 bases between the two ends. This CDR3 contains 12 residues. This chain's CDR3 is CASRRQGNTIYF. The CDR3 DNA reads TGTGCCAGCAGGCGCCAGGGAAACACCATATATTTT.

In its sample, this clonotype was seen many times. This sequence joins TRBV11-3 and TRBJ2-7, with 10 bases matching TRBD1. Per germline, CDR1 SGHNT and CDR2 YENEEA. The CDR3 spans 14 residues. V was pared by 5 bases and J by 5 bases, with 6 bases of the junction left unmatched. CDR3 DNA sequence: TGTGCCAGCAGCATGGGACAGGGGAAAGACGAGCAGTACTTC. This gives the protein CASSMGQGKDEQYF.

This clonotype has only a few counts. The chain combines TRBV11-1 with TRBJ1-2; D uncertain. The V end was cut by 2 bases, the J end by 7 bases, with 11 bases between. The CDR3 extends over 13 amino acids. CDR1 and CDR2 (germline): SGHAT, FQDESV (reference sequence). CDR3 amino acids: CASSLRRETGYTF. The CDR3 DNA sequence: TGTGCCAGCAGCTTACGAAGAGAGACTGGCTACACCTTC.

In this sample, this clonotype turned up many times. J is TRBJ2-2 and V is TRBV29-1; 10 bases map to TRBD2. The CDR3 contains 15 residues. Germline values: CDR1 SQVTM, CDR2 ANQGSEA. J lost 2 bases, V lost 6 bases, and 6 bases had no gene match. CDR3 amino acids: CSVSGGAANTGELFF. DNA of the CDR3: TGCAGCGTAAGCGGGGGGGCCGCAAACACCGGGGAGCTGTTTTTT.

This clonotype was recorded once. The chain employs TRBV18 and TRBJ1-5; 8 bases are shared with TRBD1. The junction had 5 bases not matched to a gene; V was cut back by 1 base and J by 6 bases. This CDR3 spans 15 amino acids. Germline CDR1 is KGHSH and CDR2 is LQKENI. CDR3 in amino acids: CASSPRGQGGQPQHF. For the CDR3, the DNA is TGTGCCAGCTCACCACGAGGACAGGGAGGTCAGCCCCAGCATTTT.

This clonotype was seen only a few times. This chain links TRBV7-6 with TRBJ2-3; TRBD1 matches at 7 bases. Losses at the gene ends were 4 bases for V and 3 bases for J; bases not matched to a gene: 4. The CDR3 loop spans 14 amino acids. From germline, CDR1 is SGHVS and CDR2 FNYEAQ. The CDR3 is CASSSTQGTDTQYF. CDR3 DNA: TGTGCCAGCAGCTCAACACAGGGGACAGATACGCAGTATTTT.

This clonotype was counted a few times. The rearrangement joins TRBV23-1 to TRBJ2-6; D is possibly TRBD2 (6 bases). TRBV23-1 is reported as an ORF; its role is uncertain. CDR3 length: 16 amino acids. The V and J ends lost 7 bases and 5 bases respectively, with 18 bases between them. CDR3 bases: TGCGCCAGCACCCCCGGGAGCCCCTCAAGGGCCAACGTCCTGACTTTC. Protein: CASTPGSPSRANVLTF.

The CDR3 DNA sequence: TGTGCCAGCAGCACTACCGGGATTCTCTACGAGCAGTACTTC. Amino acid sequence: CASSTTGILYEQYF. The chain joins TRBV6-5 to TRBJ2-7; possible D gene TRBD2, 5 bases. Germline values: CDR1 MNHEY, CDR2 SVGAGI. CDR3 length equals 14 residues. V was trimmed by 6 bases and J by 3 bases, leaving 15 bases between them.

This clonotype showed up many times. This CDR3 reads CASSLPYLLSEAFF. As DNA, the CDR3 is TGTGCCAGCAGTTTACCCTATCTCCTTTCTGAAGCTTTCTTT. V gene TRBV28 combines with J gene TRBJ1-1; D gene ambiguous. V was pared by 2 bases and J by 6 bases, with 13 bases between. The CDR3 loop spans 14 amino acids. Germline CDR1 is MDHEN and CDR2 is SYDVKM.

This clonotype was detected ten times or more. The gene calls are TRBV6-2 or TRBV6-3 and TRBJ2-7; D may be TRBD2 (5 bases). Germline-derived CDR1 and CDR2 are MNHEY and SVGEGT. V gave up 6 bases and J gave up 5 bases, with 20 bases separating them. The CDR3 has 15 residues. CDR3: CASSPPWVEGHEQYF. The CDR3 DNA reads as TGTGCCAGCAGCCCTCCCTGGGTAGAGGGCCACGAGCAGTACTTC.

This clonotype appeared a few times. V is TRBV29-1 and J is TRBJ2-7; possibly TRBD2 for D (5 bases). Trimming removed 5 bases at V and 0 bases at J, with 11 bases between. This CDR3 comprises 13 residues. Germline V CDR1 and CDR2: SQVTM, ANQGSEA. This chain's CDR3 is CSVPVGSSYEQYF. CDR3 in DNA: TGCAGCGTTCCCGTAGGGAGCTCCTACGAGCAGTACTTC.

The V gene is TRBV30, the J gene TRBJ1-1; D is undetermined. V lost 3 bases, J lost 8 bases, and 13 bases lay in between. CDR1 GTSNPN and CDR2 SVGIG come from the germline V gene (reference sequence). The CDR3 is 12 residues long. The CDR3 loop is CAWSLLSSEAFF. The CDR3 nucleotides are TGTGCCTGGAGCCTCCTAAGTTCCGAAGCTTTCTTT.